This is a list of T cell receptor beta chains from one sample in a study of T cells after yellow fever vaccination. TCRdb redid the calling of the 5' RACE reads with MiXCR, one entry per CDR3 protein. Here the sample spans approximately 300,000 distinct CDR3 sequences, around 10% being singletons. Source: CD4+ T cells sorted from PBMCs, taken 45 days after the yellow fever booster vaccination. These receptors all come from a man in his late teens or twenties who received the YFV17D yellow fever vaccine. Each CDR3 is given with its conserved first and last residue. D genes are given only for firm matches. Clone size is stated in some rows and not others, as once, few, many or a class when expanded.

clone size	V gene	D gene	J gene	CDR3 protein	CDR3 DNA
NA	TRBV30	NA	TRBJ1-5	CAWSGGMSGQPQHF	TGTGCCTGGAGTGGCGGGATGTCCGGCCAGCCCCAGCATTTT
few	TRBV5-1	TRBD1	TRBJ2-1	CASSFSRDRREQFF	TGCGCCAGCAGCTTTTCCCGGGACAGACGAGAGCAGTTCTTC
NA	TRBV4-3	TRBD2	TRBJ2-3	CASSQDVERGTRFYTQYF	TGCGCCAGCAGCCAAGATGTCGAGCGGGGGACCCGATTTTATACGCAGTATTTT
many	TRBV9	NA	TRBJ2-1	CASSWGTYNEQFF	TGTGCCAGCAGCTGGGGTACGTACAATGAGCAGTTCTTC
NA	TRBV9	NA	TRBJ2-3	CASATAGDTQYF	TGTGCCAGCGCGACCGCGGGCGATACGCAGTATTTT
NA	TRBV20-1	NA	TRBJ1-5	CSARRAGPGNQPQHF	TGCAGTGCTAGGCGTGCGGGGCCAGGCAATCAGCCCCAGCATTTT
NA	TRBV6-1	TRBD2	TRBJ2-2	CASSEGGTSIATGELFF	TGTGCCAGCAGTGAAGGAGGGACTAGTATTGCCACCGGGGAGCTGTTTTTT
NA	TRBV4-1	NA	TRBJ1-5	CASSQGGRVGEQPQHF	TGCGCCAGCAGCCAAGGGGGCAGGGTAGGAGAACAGCCCCAGCATTTT
many	TRBV7-9	NA	TRBJ2-3	CASSLVNWGPTDTQYF	TGTGCCAGCAGCTTAGTTAACTGGGGACCCACAGATACGCAGTATTTT
many	TRBV18	NA	TRBJ1-4	CASSPNSNEKLFF	TGTGCCAGCTCACCAAACAGTAATGAAAAACTGTTTTTT
few	TRBV4-2	NA	TRBJ1-3	CASSQDMARSSGNTIYF	TGTGCCAGCAGCCAAGATATGGCAAGAAGCTCTGGAAACACCATATATTTT
many	TRBV4-1	NA	TRBJ2-3	CASSQGHLWADTQYF	TGCGCCAGCAGCCAAGGGCACCTTTGGGCAGATACGCAGTATTTT
few	TRBV6-5	TRBD1	TRBJ2-7	CASSLSGTGFYEQYF	TGTGCCAGCAGCCTCTCTGGGACAGGGTTCTACGAGCAGTACTTC
few	TRBV5-1	TRBD1	TRBJ2-6	CASSLQGAGANVLTF	TGCGCCAGCAGCTTGCAGGGGGCTGGGGCCAACGTCCTGACTTTC
many	TRBV5-1	NA	TRBJ2-5	CASSLTEETQYF	TGCGCCAGCAGCTTGACAGAAGAGACCCAGTACTTC
NA	TRBV12-3/TRBV12-4	NA	TRBJ1-2	CASSTGLYYGYTF	TGTGCCAGCAGTACGGGACTCTACTATGGCTACACCTTC
NA	TRBV4-3	NA	TRBJ1-2	CASSQRDLNYGYTF	TGCGCCAGCAGCCAACGAGACTTAAACTATGGCTACACCTTC
NA	TRBV7-2	NA	TRBJ2-2	CASSLGPQNGELFF	TGTGCCAGCAGCTTAGGGCCCCAGAACGGGGAGCTGTTTTTT
few	TRBV7-9	TRBD1	TRBJ1-1	CASSRRTGNTEAFF	TGTGCCAGCAGCCGCCGGACAGGGAACACTGAAGCTTTCTTT
NA	TRBV9	TRBD2	TRBJ2-2	CASSALAGGYTGELFF	TGTGCCAGCAGCGCACTAGCGGGGGGCTACACCGGGGAGCTGTTTTTT
few	TRBV7-9	NA	TRBJ2-3	CASSNRAGTQYF	TGTGCCAGCAGCAACAGGGCAGGCACGCAGTATTTT
few	TRBV29-1	TRBD1	TRBJ2-5	CSLLVDRANQETQYF	TGCAGCCTTCTAGTCGACAGGGCCAACCAAGAGACCCAGTACTTC
many	TRBV7-9	TRBD2	TRBJ2-2	CASSSTSGPLITGELFF	TGTGCCAGCAGCTCGACTAGCGGTCCCCTTATAACCGGGGAGCTGTTTTTT
NA	TRBV4-3	NA	TRBJ1-1	CASSQGGTAAYKAFF	TGCGCCAGCAGCCAAGGGGGGACCGCGGCATATAAAGCTTTCTTT
few	TRBV11-2	NA	TRBJ2-7	CASVLGRSYEQYF	TGTGCCAGCGTTTTGGGACGGTCCTACGAGCAGTACTTC
many	TRBV5-6	NA	TRBJ2-5	CASSLRLGETQYF	TGTGCCAGCAGCTTGCGATTGGGAGAGACCCAGTACTTC
NA	TRBV7-3	NA	TRBJ2-3	CASSFREADTQYF	TGTGCCAGCAGCTTCAGGGAGGCAGATACGCAGTATTTT
NA	TRBV18	TRBD1	TRBJ2-6	CASSPTGGAGANVLTF	TGTGCCAGCTCACCAACAGGGGGCGCTGGGGCCAACGTCCTGACTTTC
NA	TRBV5-1	TRBD1	TRBJ1-6	CASSPMDRDNSPLHF	TGCGCCAGTTCGCCGATGGACAGGGATAATTCACCCCTCCACTTT
few	TRBV7-9	NA	TRBJ1-6	CASSLEGGNSPLHF	TGTGCCAGCAGCTTAGAGGGTGGAAATTCACCCCTCCACTTT
NA	TRBV6-5	TRBD1	TRBJ2-7	CASSQGVHSYEQYF	TGTGCCAGCAGCCAGGGGGTTCACTCCTACGAGCAGTACTTC
NA	TRBV5-1	NA	TRBJ1-1	CASIGEGEAFF	TGCGCCAGCATTGGGGAGGGTGAAGCTTTCTTT
NA	TRBV6-5	TRBD2	TRBJ2-2	CASSVSGGRFTGELFF	TGTGCCAGCAGTGTTAGCGGGGGGCGGTTTACCGGGGAGCTGTTTTTT
few	TRBV7-9	TRBD1	TRBJ1-4	CASSPGTGAEKLFF	TGTGCCAGCAGCCCGGGGACAGGGGCAGAGAAACTGTTTTTT
NA	TRBV6-2/TRBV6-3	NA	TRBJ2-6	CASSGPGFSGANVLTF	TGTGCCAGCAGTGGTCCGGGTTTCTCTGGGGCCAACGTCCTGACTTTC
NA	TRBV12-3/TRBV12-4	TRBD1	TRBJ1-1	CASRKTGEGTEAFF	TGTGCCAGCAGGAAAACAGGGGAAGGGACTGAAGCTTTCTTT
NA	TRBV11-2	NA	TRBJ1-1	CASSLNSVLNTEAFF	TGTGCCAGCAGTCTTAATAGCGTCCTGAACACTGAAGCTTTCTTT
NA	TRBV29-1	NA	TRBJ1-4	CSGGRANEKLFF	TGCAGCGGGGGCAGGGCCAATGAAAAACTGTTTTTT
NA	TRBV7-9	NA	TRBJ1-2	CASSLLTGFNYGYTF	TGTGCCAGCAGCTTACTAACAGGGTTTAACTATGGCTACACCTTC
few	TRBV5-6	NA	TRBJ1-3	CASSLVASSGNTIYF	TGTGCCAGCAGCTTGGTTGCGAGCTCTGGAAACACCATATATTTT
NA	TRBV5-1	TRBD2	TRBJ2-1	CASSLAASGGYNEQFF	TGCGCCAGCAGCTTGGCGGCTAGCGGGGGCTACAATGAGCAGTTCTTC
NA	TRBV5-1	NA	TRBJ1-6	CASSSGTIAMSPLHF	TGCGCCAGCAGCTCCGGGACAATTGCGATGTCACCCCTCCACTTT
few	TRBV28	NA	TRBJ2-3	CASSLTGGWNTQYF	TGTGCCAGCAGTTTAACCGGAGGGTGGAATACGCAGTATTTT
many	TRBV24-1	TRBD2	TRBJ2-5	CATSDGGTSGGWETQYF	TGTGCCACCAGTGATGGGGGGACTAGCGGGGGATGGGAGACCCAGTACTTC
NA	TRBV9	TRBD1	TRBJ1-3	CASTGTAFSGNTIYF	TGTGCCAGCACCGGGACAGCATTTTCTGGAAACACCATATATTTT
few	TRBV9	NA	TRBJ1-1	CASSDWGNTEAFF	TGTGCCAGCAGCGATTGGGGGAACACTGAAGCTTTCTTT
NA	TRBV5-6	TRBD1	TRBJ2-5	CASSSVQGAKTQYF	TGTGCCAGCAGCTCTGTCCAGGGGGCGAAGACCCAGTACTTC
NA	TRBV7-2	NA	TRBJ1-2	CASSPGRGSYGYTF	TGTGCCAGCAGCCCCGGGCGGGGTAGCTATGGCTACACCTTC
few	TRBV7-2	TRBD1	TRBJ1-5	CASSKRQGGQPQHF	TGTGCCAGCAGCAAGAGACAGGGCGGCCAGCCCCAGCATTTT
NA	TRBV18	NA	TRBJ2-5	CASSPPTLQETQYF	TGTGCCAGCTCACCACCGACTTTACAAGAGACCCAGTACTTC
many	TRBV5-1	NA	TRBJ2-6	CASSFAGANVLTF	TGCGCCAGCAGCTTCGCTGGGGCCAACGTCCTGACTTTC
many	TRBV7-7	NA	TRBJ2-3	CASSFDFTDTQYF	TGTGCCAGCAGCTTCGATTTCACAGATACGCAGTATTTT
once	TRBV6-5	NA	TRBJ1-1	CASRRIGTGSEAFF	TGTGCCAGCAGAAGAATTGGGACTGGGAGTGAAGCTTTCTTT
NA	TRBV12-3/TRBV12-4	TRBD2	TRBJ2-7	CASSFSSGGLNPYEQYF	TGTGCCAGCAGTTTTTCTAGCGGGGGGCTGAACCCCTACGAGCAGTACTTC
few	TRBV20-1	NA	TRBJ1-5	CSAREKYSNQPQHF	TGCAGTGCTAGGGAGAAGTATAGCAATCAGCCCCAGCATTTT
NA	TRBV4-2	TRBD2	TRBJ2-3	CASSQGSGGGMTDTQYF	TGTGCCAGCAGCCAAGGTTCAGGCGGGGGGATGACAGATACGCAGTATTTT
NA	TRBV21-1	NA	TRBJ1-5	CARESRWGEFVRPNQPQHF	TGTGCCAGAGAGAGCAGGTGGGGCGAGTTTGTCCGACCGAATCAGCCCCAGCATTTT